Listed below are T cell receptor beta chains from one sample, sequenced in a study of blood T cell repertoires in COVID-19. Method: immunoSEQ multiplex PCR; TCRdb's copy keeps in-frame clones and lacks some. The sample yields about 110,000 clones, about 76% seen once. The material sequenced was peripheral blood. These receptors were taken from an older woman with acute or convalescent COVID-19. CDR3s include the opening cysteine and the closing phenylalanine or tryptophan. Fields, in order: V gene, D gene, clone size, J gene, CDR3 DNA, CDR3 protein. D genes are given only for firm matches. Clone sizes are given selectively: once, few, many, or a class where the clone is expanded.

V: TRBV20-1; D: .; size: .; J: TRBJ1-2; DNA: TGCAGTGCTAGTTCCCAGGATAACTATGGCTACACCTTC; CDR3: CSASSQDNYGYTF
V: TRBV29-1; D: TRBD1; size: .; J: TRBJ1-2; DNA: TGCAGCGTGGGGACAGGGGGCAATGGCTACACCTTC; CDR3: CSVGTGGNGYTF
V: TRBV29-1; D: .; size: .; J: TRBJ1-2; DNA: TGCAGCGTTGATGTAGGGGAGGGCTATGGCTACACCTTC; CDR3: CSVDVGEGYGYTF
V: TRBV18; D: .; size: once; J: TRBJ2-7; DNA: TGTGCCAGCTCACCTCTTGGCCTAGCAGGCGAGCAGTACTTC; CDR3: CASSPLGLAGEQYF
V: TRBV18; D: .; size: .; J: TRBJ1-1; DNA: TGTGCCAGCTCACCACCGTCGGGACAGAACACTGAAGCTTTCTTT; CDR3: CASSPPSGQNTEAFF
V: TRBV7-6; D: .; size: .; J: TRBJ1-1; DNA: TGTGCCAGCAGCTCGAATCAGGGCCCCCACACTGAAGCTTTCTTT; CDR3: CASSSNQGPHTEAFF
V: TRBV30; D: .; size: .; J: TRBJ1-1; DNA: TGTGCCTGGACCGTAGATTTGACTGAAGCTTTCTTT; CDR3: CAWTVDLTEAFF
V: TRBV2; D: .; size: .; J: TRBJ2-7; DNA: TGTGCCAGCAACAGGCTAAGCTCCTACGAGCAGTACTTC; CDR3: CASNRLSSYEQYF
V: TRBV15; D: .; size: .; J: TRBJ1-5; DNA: TGTGCCACCAGCAGTGCAGGTTGGACTGGCAATCAGCCCCAGCATTTT; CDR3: CATSSAGWTGNQPQHF
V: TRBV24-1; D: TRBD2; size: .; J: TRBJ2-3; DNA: TGTGCCACCAGTGGGGCTAGCGGGGTGGCAGATACGCAGTATTTT; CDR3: CATSGASGVADTQYF
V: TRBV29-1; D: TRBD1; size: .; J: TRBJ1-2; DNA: TGCAGCGCTCAGGACAGGGGGCTCGGCTACACCTTC; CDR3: CSAQDRGLGYTF
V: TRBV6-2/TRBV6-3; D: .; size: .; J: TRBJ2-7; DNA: TGTGCCAGCAGTTACCAGGTACCCACCGACAGGTACGAGCAGTACTTC; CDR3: CASSYQVPTDRYEQYF
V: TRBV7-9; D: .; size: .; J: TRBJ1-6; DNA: TGTGCCAGCAGCTTGAGTCCAACTTCGGGTTCACCCCTCCACTTT; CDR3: CASSLSPTSGSPLHF
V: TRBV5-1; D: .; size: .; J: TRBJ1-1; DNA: TGCGCCAGCAGCTTGGCCCAGGGGACTGAAGCTTTCTTT; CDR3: CASSLAQGTEAFF
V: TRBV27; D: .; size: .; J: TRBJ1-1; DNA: TGTGCCAGCAGTTTATTTATGAACACTGAAGCTTTCTTT; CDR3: CASSLFMNTEAFF
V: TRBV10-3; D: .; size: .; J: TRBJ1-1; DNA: TGTGCCATCAGTTCCCTAGGGGGGGCGGACACTGAAGCTTTCTTT; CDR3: CAISSLGGADTEAFF